This T cell receptor (beta chain) was obtained from a study of blood T cell repertoires in COVID-19. Study-level background: The analysed material was cDNA or gDNA that came from T cells, B-cell-depleted T cells, or PBMCs.

In the study's own analysis: Scientists estimated how many nucleated cells there were by amplifying reference gene primers. Generated by immunoSEQ multiplex PCR, the TCRdb table keeps only in-frame clones and is missing some. V and J calls plus clone size are reproduced from that table; the DNA served to infer D and trimming. The table lists some 200,000 clones, 75% to 80% of them singletons, with approximately 26% in the top ten. The V gene's germline CDR1 is SGDLS and CDR2 YYNGEE. The CDR3 spans 14 residues. Trimming left V 0 bases short and J 1 base short, with 4 bases between. The V gene is TRBV9, the J gene TRBJ2-2; D is uncertain. Material for sequencing was peripheral blood. This receptor was taken from a woman aged 65 to 85 with acute or convalescent COVID-19. The CDR3 DNA reads TGTGCCAGCAGCGTAGGGCAGAACACCGGGGAGCTGTTTTTT. Its protein product is CASSVGQNTGELFF.